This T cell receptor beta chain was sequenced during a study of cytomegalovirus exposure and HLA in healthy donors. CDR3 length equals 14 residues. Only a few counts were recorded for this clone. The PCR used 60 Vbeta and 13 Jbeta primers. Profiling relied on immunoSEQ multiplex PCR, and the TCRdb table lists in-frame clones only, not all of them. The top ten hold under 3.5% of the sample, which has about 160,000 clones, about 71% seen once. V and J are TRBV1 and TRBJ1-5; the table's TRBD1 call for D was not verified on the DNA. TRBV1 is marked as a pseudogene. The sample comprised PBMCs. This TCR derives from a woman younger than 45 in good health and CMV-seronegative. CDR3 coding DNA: TGCACCAGCAGCCACCGGGACAGCTTTCAGCCCCAGCATTTT. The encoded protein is CTSSHRDSFQPQHF.